These 8 T cell receptor beta chains were all obtained from the same sample, sequenced in a study of blood T cell repertoires in COVID-19. Sequencing used immunoSEQ multiplex PCR; TCRdb keeps in-frame clones, though not all of them. Of 300,000 or so clones in the sample, about 87% are singletons; the top ten hold around 7.8%. The sequenced sample consisted of peripheral blood. The origin of the receptors is a woman aged 45 to 65 who had recovered from COVID-19.

This chain links TRBV15 with TRBJ1-1, with D maybe TRBD1 (5 bases). Germline CDR1 LNHNV, CDR2 YYDKDF (reference sequence). The V gene lost 7 bases and the J gene lost 1 base, with 16 bases spanning the gap. CDR3 length: 15 amino acids. The DNA of the CDR3 is TGTGCCACCAAGGAGGGGACGGTGAGGAACACTGAAGCTTTCTTT. Its translation: CATKEGTVRNTEAFF.

This rearrangement joins TRBV6-2 or TRBV6-3 to TRBJ2-1; 13 nucleotides agree with TRBD2. CDR1 is MNHEY, CDR2 SVGEGT, per germline. CDR3 size: 15 residues. After removal of 5 bases from V and 7 bases from J, the junction contained 5 bases not matched to a gene. The CDR3 region is CASSKLAGGRNEQFF. The CDR3, as DNA: TGTGCCAGCAGTAAACTAGCGGGAGGGAGAAATGAGCAGTTCTTC.

The V gene is TRBV7-2, the J gene TRBJ1-5, with 9 nucleotides matching TRBD1. The CDR3 loop spans 15 amino acids. With 1 base clipped from V and 7 bases from J, the junction kept 5 bases outside the gene matches. The germline CDR1 and CDR2 sequences are SGHTA and FQGNSA. CDR3 amino acids: CASSLVGQGGQPQHF. In DNA, the CDR3 is TGTGCCAGCAGCTTAGTGGGACAGGGTGGCCAGCCCCAGCATTTT.

The chain joins TRBV7-2 to TRBJ1-6, with 9 bases fitting TRBD1. The V gene end was trimmed by 6 bases and the J gene end by 13 bases; junction bases not matched to a gene: 4. The germline V gene encodes CDR1 SGHTA and CDR2 FQGNSA. The CDR3 contains 12 residues. CDR3 residues: CASRTGGQPLHF. The CDR3 DNA reads as TGTGCCAGCAGGACAGGGGGGCAGCCCCTCCACTTT. Together with reference TRBV7-2 and TRBJ1-6, the CDR3 gives the full variable domain: GAGVSQSPSNKVTEKGKDVELRCDPISGHTALYWYRQSLGQGLEFLIYFQGNSAPDKSGLPSDRFSAERTGGSVSTLTIQRTQQEDSAVYLCASRTGGQPLHFGNGTRLTVT.

V usage is TRBV5-1 and J usage is TRBJ2-1; maybe TRBD2 (6 bases). The CDR3 is made up of 14 amino acids. Germline assignment: CDR1 SGHRS and CDR2 YFSETQ. The ends were cut back, 7 bases at V and 0 bases at J, with 11 bases in the middle. Written as DNA, the CDR3 is TGCGCCAGCGCCGGAGGGAGCTCCTACAATGAGCAGTTCTTC. It codes for CASAGGSSYNEQFF.

The V and J genes are TRBV27 and TRBJ2-7; the match to TRBD2 covers 8 bases. This CDR3 has 15 amino acids. The ends lost 6 bases at V and 5 bases at J; junction bases unmatched: 12. The germline gives CDR1 MNHEY, CDR2 SMNVEV (reference sequence). The CDR3 region is CASRSGGSGSHEQYF. CDR3 coding DNA: TGTGCCAGCAGGTCCGGGGGGAGCGGGAGCCACGAGCAGTACTTC.

CDR3 sequence: CASGDRGHGELFF. The CDR3 region has the DNA TGCGCCAGCGGGGACAGGGGCCACGGGGAGCTGTTTTTT. The genes are TRBV5-1 and TRBJ2-2; 10 bases line up with TRBD1. The CDR3 runs to 13 residues. Germline V gene sequence: CDR1 SGHRS, CDR2 YFSETQ. V was pared by 7 bases and J by 7 bases, with 4 bases of the junction left unmatched.

The chain employs TRBV7-2 and TRBJ2-7; D might be TRBD1 (5 bases). This CDR3 has 14 amino acids. Germline CDR1 SGHTA, CDR2 FQGNSA. The V end lost 5 bases, the J end lost 0 bases, and 11 bases lay between the germline ends. The CDR3 protein is CASSQGRFSYEQYF. CDR3 nucleotides: TGTGCCAGCAGCCAGGGCCGTTTCTCCTACGAGCAGTACTTC.